The rows below give T cell receptor beta chains drawn from one sample of a study of Graves' ophthalmopathy and Graves' hyperthyroidism. TCRdb analysed the multiplex PCR reads with MiXCR anew, one entry per CDR3 protein. The sample includes hundreds of thousands of distinct CDR3 sequences, 20% to 25% of them seen just once. Sequenced: peripheral blood. These receptors were obtained from a woman under 30 with stable Graves' hyperthyroidism. Some clones in this sample may be carry-over from other donors' samples. The CDR3 runs from the conserved cysteine through the conserved F or W. A D gene is named only where the DNA matches it firmly.

v_call: TRBV7-3; cdr3_length: 13; d_call: .; cdr3_aa: CASSLMIGNIQYF
v_call: TRBV5-6; cdr3_length: 15; d_call: .; cdr3_aa: CASSLLTAWGYGYTF
v_call: TRBV6-2/TRBV6-3; cdr3_length: 14; d_call: TRBD2; cdr3_aa: CASTLAGRENIKYF
v_call: TRBV30; cdr3_length: 13; d_call: .; cdr3_aa: CAWSVVSEETQYF
v_call: TRBV6-5; cdr3_length: 15; d_call: .; cdr3_aa: CASSYSGHLTYEQYF
v_call: TRBV11-2; cdr3_length: 16; d_call: TRBD1; cdr3_aa: CASSLYRGTGPNGYTF
v_call: TRBV24-1; cdr3_length: 14; d_call: .; cdr3_aa: CATSDLRVDGTQYF
v_call: TRBV27; cdr3_length: 14; d_call: TRBD2; cdr3_aa: CASSSLGLAETQYF
v_call: TRBV28; cdr3_length: 14; d_call: .; cdr3_aa: CASRLTNSGTEAFF
v_call: TRBV20-1; cdr3_length: 16; d_call: TRBD2; cdr3_aa: CSASPTSGGWGGELFF
v_call: TRBV12-5; cdr3_length: 17; d_call: TRBD2; cdr3_aa: CASGSSPGLAITGELFF
v_call: TRBV6-5; cdr3_length: 14; d_call: .; cdr3_aa: CASSYRALVYGYTF
v_call: TRBV20-1; cdr3_length: 17; d_call: TRBD1; cdr3_aa: CSARALTGTGGTYEQYF
v_call: TRBV30; cdr3_length: 16; d_call: .; cdr3_aa: CAWSYKGSLNTGELFF
v_call: TRBV15; cdr3_length: 13; d_call: .; cdr3_aa: CATSNRKSYEQYF
v_call: TRBV5-1; cdr3_length: 12; d_call: .; cdr3_aa: CASSLVAAEAFF
v_call: TRBV28; cdr3_length: 14; d_call: .; cdr3_aa: CASMIQGGTGELFF
v_call: TRBV19; cdr3_length: 12; d_call: TRBD1; cdr3_aa: CASRLTGGGYTF
v_call: TRBV20-1; cdr3_length: 13; d_call: .; cdr3_aa: CSADGHGESPLHF
v_call: TRBV7-2; cdr3_length: 15; d_call: TRBD1; cdr3_aa: CASSLNGRGLDEQYF
v_call: TRBV12-3/TRBV12-4; cdr3_length: 13; d_call: .; cdr3_aa: CASSSRATYGYTF
v_call: TRBV27; cdr3_length: 15; d_call: .; cdr3_aa: CASSTAQLAKNIQYF
v_call: TRBV15; cdr3_length: 13; d_call: .; cdr3_aa: CATSTTGDTEAFF
v_call: TRBV20-1; cdr3_length: 15; d_call: .; cdr3_aa: CSARARAGPIYEQYF
v_call: TRBV7-2; cdr3_length: 14; d_call: .; cdr3_aa: CASSLVAQGYEQYF
v_call: TRBV18; cdr3_length: 19; d_call: TRBD2; cdr3_aa: CASSPPRLADPGVQETQYF
v_call: TRBV11-2; cdr3_length: 15; d_call: .; cdr3_aa: CASSAYRVRGNTIYF
v_call: TRBV30; cdr3_length: 13; d_call: .; cdr3_aa: CAFRQVGTYEQYF
v_call: TRBV5-1; cdr3_length: 15; d_call: TRBD1; cdr3_aa: CASSPVTGPGGEQYF
v_call: TRBV6-5; cdr3_length: 16; d_call: TRBD1; cdr3_aa: CASSYSGTGCLFQQYF
v_call: TRBV15; cdr3_length: 13; d_call: .; cdr3_aa: CATSRVSLETQYF
v_call: TRBV29-1; cdr3_length: 13; d_call: TRBD1; cdr3_aa: CSVETGEYTEAFF
v_call: TRBV20-1; cdr3_length: 13; d_call: .; cdr3_aa: CSASGVAKNIQYF
v_call: TRBV12-3/TRBV12-4; cdr3_length: 16; d_call: TRBD2; cdr3_aa: CASIWGLAGVQETQYF
v_call: TRBV6-1; cdr3_length: 13; d_call: TRBD2; cdr3_aa: CASLRGEGGELFF
v_call: TRBV2; cdr3_length: 14; d_call: .; cdr3_aa: CASSERIAKNIQYF
v_call: TRBV4-1; cdr3_length: 13; d_call: .; cdr3_aa: CASSQWTRETQYF
v_call: TRBV12-3/TRBV12-4; cdr3_length: 14; d_call: TRBD1; cdr3_aa: CASSEGAMNTEAFF
v_call: TRBV20-1; cdr3_length: 16; d_call: .; cdr3_aa: CSARVRFSSYNSHLHF
v_call: TRBV20-1; cdr3_length: 17; d_call: TRBD1; cdr3_aa: CSARGGDRARGDTEAFF
v_call: TRBV10-3; cdr3_length: 15; d_call: .; cdr3_aa: CAISDLQQGNTEAFF
v_call: TRBV2; cdr3_length: 14; d_call: .; cdr3_aa: CATPTGPMNTEAFF
v_call: TRBV6-1; cdr3_length: 13; d_call: TRBD1; cdr3_aa: CASSTTGNGELFF
v_call: TRBV11-1; cdr3_length: 16; d_call: .; cdr3_aa: CASSTTAGGARLEQYF
v_call: TRBV12-3/TRBV12-4; cdr3_length: 17; d_call: .; cdr3_aa: CASSYPRLTDRNTEAFF
v_call: TRBV12-3/TRBV12-4; cdr3_length: 14; d_call: TRBD1; cdr3_aa: CASRGGQLNSPLHF
v_call: TRBV20-1; cdr3_length: 16; d_call: TRBD1; cdr3_aa: CSARDRGSSYNSPLHF
v_call: TRBV24-1; cdr3_length: 15; d_call: TRBD1; cdr3_aa: CATSGDREGEETQYF
v_call: TRBV28; cdr3_length: 15; d_call: .; cdr3_aa: CASSLPGPWGTEAFF
v_call: TRBV7-2; cdr3_length: 13; d_call: TRBD1; cdr3_aa: CASSLRTGDIQYF
v_call: TRBV7-3; cdr3_length: 14; d_call: .; cdr3_aa: CASSLGLINSPLHF
v_call: TRBV18; cdr3_length: 13; d_call: .; cdr3_aa: CASSPAENYGYTF
v_call: TRBV20-1; cdr3_length: 12; d_call: .; cdr3_aa: CSARLGSYEQYF
v_call: TRBV3-1; cdr3_length: 15; d_call: .; cdr3_aa: CASSQETVSNYGYTF
v_call: TRBV6-5; cdr3_length: 15; d_call: .; cdr3_aa: CASSYRDRRNQPQHF
v_call: TRBV11-2; cdr3_length: 18; d_call: .; cdr3_aa: CASSLVVNAGPSSYEQYF
v_call: TRBV10-3; cdr3_length: 14; d_call: .; cdr3_aa: CAIGKGDSGYGYTF
v_call: TRBV12-3/TRBV12-4; cdr3_length: 13; d_call: .; cdr3_aa: CASSLRQRETQYF
v_call: TRBV12-3/TRBV12-4; cdr3_length: 17; d_call: TRBD1; cdr3_aa: CASSPAGTGKGYYGYTF
v_call: TRBV28; cdr3_length: 15; d_call: TRBD1; cdr3_aa: CASSVGQTKVDTIYF